This TCR beta chain was recorded in a study of prognosis after radiotherapy for stage I lung cancer. Comment on this clonotype: Its cognate antigen is unknown. A far more abundant clone sits one base away, making this likely a read error.

The study's findings and limits: The question of whether the expanded TCR clones were tumor-specific was not determined.

The authors drew roughly 5.7 milliliters of peripheral blood at each of two time points. V lost 7 bases, J lost 4 bases, and 17 bases lay in between. The CDR3 is 16 residues long. From germline, CDR1 is MRHNA and CDR2 SNTAGT. Amplification of the TCR beta CDR3 (from genomic DNA) was done by two-round multiplex PCR. Round-one PCR had primers specific to each TRBV and TRBJ gene. TCRdb used MiXCR to reprocess the multiplex PCR reads, holding one entry per CDR3 protein. The sample shows more than 30,000 distinct CDR3 sequences, 32% of them seen only once. The starting material was PBMCs, obtained before or after stereotactic body radiation therapy (not recorded which). This chain uses TRBV6-4 with TRBJ1-6, with D perhaps matching TRBD1 (5 bases). The source is a donor over 45 with non-small cell lung cancer. CDR3 DNA: TGTGCCAGCATTAGTCCGGGACGGGAGTATAATTCACCCCTCCACTTT. Its translation is CASISPGREYNSPLHF.